The 15 T cell receptor beta chains given below trace back to one sample, sequenced in a study of Ad26.COV2.S vaccination and SARS-CoV-2 variants. Measured with immunoSEQ multiplex PCR; TCRdb has only the in-frame clones, and not every one. The repertoire holds about 400,000 clones, approximately 89% seen once, with about 1.9% in the top ten. Treatment specified: approximately 18 received Ad26.COV2.S at low or high dose, single or two shots; about 5 received placebo; per-sample allocation not given. On day 63 after the first injection, vaccine and placebo recipients gave samples. The source material was peripheral blood, sampled in a trial of Ad26.COV2.S vaccine versus placebo. These receptors were collected from a person between 18 and 60 years old who received the Ad26.COV2.S COVID-19 vaccine or a placebo.

The rearrangement links TRBV27 to TRBJ2-3; 7 nucleotides match TRBD1. The CDR3 covers 16 residues. The J segment lost 0 bases and the V segment lost 6 bases, leaving 9 bases of the junction unmatched. Per germline, CDR1 MNHEY and CDR2 SMNVEV (reference sequence). The CDR3: CASRPIPGQSTDTQYF. In DNA, the CDR3 is TGTGCCAGCAGGCCCATTCCGGGACAGAGCACAGATACGCAGTATTTT.

The gene calls are TRBV4-1 and TRBJ2-3, with 7 nucleotides matching TRBD2. The V gene's germline CDR1 is MGHRA and CDR2 YSYEKL. Trimming removed 4 bases from V and 3 bases from J; junction bases left unmatched: 10. This CDR3 contains 16 residues. In DNA, the CDR3 is TGCGCCAGCAGCCCCCAAGGGGTCGGGAGGACAGATACGCAGTATTTT. Translating it yields CASSPQGVGRTDTQYF.

The V and J genes are TRBV9 and TRBJ2-5; possible D gene TRBD2, 6 bases. The V and J ends lost 3 bases and 1 base respectively, with 13 bases between them. Germline V lookup: CDR1 SGDLS, CDR2 YYNGEE. The CDR3 spans 15 residues. The DNA for the CDR3 is TGTGCCAGCAGCGCGAGCCCCGGGAGCCAAGAGACCCAGTACTTC. This codes for CASSASPGSQETQYF.

This clone has a count of ten or more. At the DNA level, this CDR3 is encoded by other sequences in the same sample as well. The chain recombines TRBV6-4 with TRBJ2-1; 13 bases map to TRBD2. CDR1 MRHNA and CDR2 SNTAGT come from the germline V gene. The trim removed 2 bases at V and 5 bases at J, leaving 0 bases unmatched. The length of the CDR3 is 15 residues. The CDR3 sequence is CASSDGTSGNNEQFF. The CDR3 bases are TGTGCCAGCAGTGACGGGACTAGCGGGAACAATGAGCAGTTCTTC.

Only one count was recorded for this clone. CDR3 loop: CASSLSPPDTQYF. DNA of the CDR3: TGTGCCAGCAGCTTATCACCCCCAGATACGCAGTATTTT. The chain couples TRBV11-2 to TRBJ2-3; D gene uncertain. Trimming stripped 2 bases from V and 4 bases from J, with 7 bases between. The CDR3 has 13 amino acids. Germline V gene data show CDR1 as SGHAT and CDR2 as FQNNGV.

V gene TRBV5-8 combines with J gene TRBJ2-3, with D hard to call. Germline-derived CDR1 and CDR2 are SGHTS and YDEGEE. Trimming stripped 1 base from V and 0 bases from J, with 9 bases between. The CDR3 has 15 amino acids. The CDR3 DNA sequence: TGTGCCAGCAGCTTGCAACGCACTAGCACAGATACGCAGTATTTT. Translation: CASSLQRTSTDTQYF.

On this clone itself: The sample contains more than one DNA sequence encoding this CDR3. This chain connects TRBV18 to TRBJ2-7; 8 nucleotides agree with TRBD2. Germline V gene lookup returns CDR1 KGHSH and CDR2 LQKENI. The CDR3 extends over 15 amino acids. Trimming removed 6 bases from V and 0 bases from J; junction bases left unmatched: 7. CDR3 DNA sequence: TGTGCCAGCTCGCCCAGCGGGGGCTTCTCCTACGAGCAGTACTTC. The encoded protein is CASSPSGGFSYEQYF.

This rearrangement joins TRBV30 to TRBJ2-7, with D tentatively TRBD2 (6 bases). CDR1 is GTSNPN, CDR2 SVGIG, per germline (reference sequence). V was shortened by 5 bases and J by 5 bases, with 13 bases between the two germline ends. This CDR3 has 12 amino acids. The chain's CDR3 is CAWAGRRNEQYF. As DNA, the CDR3 is TGTGCCTGGGCGGGACGTAGGAACGAGCAGTACTTC. Combining the CDR3 with reference TRBV30 and TRBJ2-7 gives the whole variable domain SQTIHQWPATLVQPVGSPLSLECTVEGTSNPNLYWYRQAAGRGLQLLFYSVGIGQISSEVPQNLSASRPQDRQFILSSKKLLLSDSGFYLCAWAGRRNEQYFGPGTRLTVT.

The rearrangement uses TRBV25-1 and TRBJ1-2, with TRBD1 matching over 9 bases. Looked up from germline, CDR1 is MGHDK and CDR2 is SYGVNS. The V segment lost 2 bases and the J segment 8 bases; nucleotides outside the gene matches: 6. The CDR3 extends over 14 amino acids. Here the CDR3 reads CASSELGQGRGYTF. DNA for the CDR3: TGTGCCAGCAGTGAACTGGGACAGGGAAGGGGCTACACCTTC.

A single count supports this clone. The CDR3 loop is CASGAVEQRKLFF. The CDR3 DNA follows: TGTGCCAGCGGAGCGGTAGAACAAAGAAAACTGTTTTTT. The chain carries TRBV2 and TRBJ1-4; D ambiguous. The germline V gene encodes CDR1 SNHLY and CDR2 FYNNEI. Trimming removed 8 bases at V and 10 bases at J, with 17 bases between. CDR3 length equals 13 residues.

The chain recombines TRBV3-1 (or the pseudogene TRBV3-2) with TRBJ1-1; D possibly corresponds to TRBD1 (6 bases). The CDR3 totals 15 residues. The V end lost 0 bases, the J end lost 2 bases, and 10 bases lay between the germline ends. CDR1 is LGHDT and CDR2 is YNNKEL in the germline V gene (reference sequence). The DNA of the CDR3 is TGTGCCAGCAGCCAAGAAGGGGGGCGCAACACTGAAGCTTTCTTT. Its translation: CASSQEGGRNTEAFF.

About this clone: The sample carries other DNA sequences with the same CDR3. The genes are TRBV12-3 or TRBV12-4 and TRBJ1-2; D might be TRBD1 (5 bases). The CDR3 spans 11 residues. V lost 5 bases and J lost 5, with 6 bases in between. CDR3 loop: CASSDSYGYTF. In DNA form, the CDR3 reads TGTGCCAGCAGTGACAGTTATGGCTACACCTTC.

This clone was found once. The chain carries TRBV7-3 and TRBJ2-5; D may match TRBD1 or TRBD2 (5 bases each). The germline CDR1 and CDR2 sequences are SGHTA and FQGTGA. The CDR3 has 16 amino acids. With 2 bases removed from V and 1 base from J, the gap between germline ends came to 14 bases. The CDR3 DNA reads TGTGCCAGCAGCTTAGGAGTTGGGGGATTCCAAGAGACCCAGTACTTC. This encodes CASSLGVGGFQETQYF. The whole variable domain, remainder taken from reference TRBV7-3 and TRBJ2-5, is GAGVSQTPSNKVTEKGKYVELRCDPISGHTALYWYRQSLGQGPEFLIYFQGTGAADDSGLPNDRFFAVRPEGSVSTLKIQRTERGDSAVYLCASSLGVGGFQETQYFGPGTRLLVL.

The rearrangement links TRBV6-6 to TRBJ2-1; no clear D. The CDR3 spans 11 residues. Trimming cost V 5 bases and J 6 bases, with 5 bases left between them. The germline V gene has CDR1 MNHNY and CDR2 SVGAGI (reference sequence). This CDR3 is CASSPANEQFF. The CDR3 DNA reads TGTGCCAGCAGTCCTGCCAATGAGCAGTTCTTC.

The chain uses TRBV29-1 and TRBJ2-5; TRBD1 agrees at 9 bases. This CDR3 has 13 residues. The germline CDR1 and CDR2 sequences are SQVTM and ANQGSEA. V was pared by 5 bases and J by 7 bases, with 8 bases of the junction left unmatched. DNA for the CDR3: TGCAGCGTTACCGAGACAGGGGGAGGGACCCAGTACTTC. It encodes CSVTETGGGTQYF.